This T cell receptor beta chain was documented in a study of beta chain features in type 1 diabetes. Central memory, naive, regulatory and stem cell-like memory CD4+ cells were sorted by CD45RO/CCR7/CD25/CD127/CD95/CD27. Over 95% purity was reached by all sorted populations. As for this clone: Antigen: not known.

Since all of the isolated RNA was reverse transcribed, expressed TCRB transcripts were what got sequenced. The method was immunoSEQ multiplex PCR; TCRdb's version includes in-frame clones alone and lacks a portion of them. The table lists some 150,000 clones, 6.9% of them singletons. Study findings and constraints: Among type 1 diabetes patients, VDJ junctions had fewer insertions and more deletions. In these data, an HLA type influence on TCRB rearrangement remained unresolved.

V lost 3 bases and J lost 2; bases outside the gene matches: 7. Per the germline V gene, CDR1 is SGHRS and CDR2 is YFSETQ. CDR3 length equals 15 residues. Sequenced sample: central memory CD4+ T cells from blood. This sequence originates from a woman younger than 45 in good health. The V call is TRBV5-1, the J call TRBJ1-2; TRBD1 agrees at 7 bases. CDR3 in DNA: TGCGCCAGCAGCTCGCAGGGACAGCTCAACTATGGCTACACCTTC. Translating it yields CASSSQGQLNYGYTF.